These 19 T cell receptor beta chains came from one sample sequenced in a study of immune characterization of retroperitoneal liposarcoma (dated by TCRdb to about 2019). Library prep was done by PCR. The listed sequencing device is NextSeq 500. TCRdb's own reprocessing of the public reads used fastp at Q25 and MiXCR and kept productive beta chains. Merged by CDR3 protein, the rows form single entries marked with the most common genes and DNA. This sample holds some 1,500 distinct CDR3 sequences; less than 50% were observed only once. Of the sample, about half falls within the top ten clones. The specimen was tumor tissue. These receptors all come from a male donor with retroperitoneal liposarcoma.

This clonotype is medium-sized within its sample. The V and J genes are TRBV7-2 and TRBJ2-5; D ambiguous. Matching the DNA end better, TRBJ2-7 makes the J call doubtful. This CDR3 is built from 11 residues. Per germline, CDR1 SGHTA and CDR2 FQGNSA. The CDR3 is CASSLLNEQYF. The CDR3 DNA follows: TGTGCCAGCAGCTTATTGAACGAGCAGTACTTC.

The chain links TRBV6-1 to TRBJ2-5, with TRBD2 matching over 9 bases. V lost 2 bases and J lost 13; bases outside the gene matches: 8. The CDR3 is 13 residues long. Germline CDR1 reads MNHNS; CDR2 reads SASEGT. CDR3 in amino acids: CASSERLAGFLYF. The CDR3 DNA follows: TGTGCCAGCAGTGAACGCCTAGCGGGATTTCTGTACTTC.

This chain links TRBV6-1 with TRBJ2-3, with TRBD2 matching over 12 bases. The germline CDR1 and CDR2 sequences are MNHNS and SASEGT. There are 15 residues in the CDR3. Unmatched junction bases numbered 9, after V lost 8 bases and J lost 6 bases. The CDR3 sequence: CASGEGLAGPDTQYF. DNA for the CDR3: TGTGCCAGCGGGGAGGGACTAGCGGGCCCCGATACGCAGTATTTT.

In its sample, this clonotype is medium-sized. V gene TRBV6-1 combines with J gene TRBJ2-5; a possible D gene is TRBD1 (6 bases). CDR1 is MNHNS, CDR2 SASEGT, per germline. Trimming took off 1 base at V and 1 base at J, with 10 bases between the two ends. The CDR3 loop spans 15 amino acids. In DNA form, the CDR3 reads TGTGCCAGCAGTGAAGGGTCAGGGGCCCAAGAGACCCAGTACTTC. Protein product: CASSEGSGAQETQYF.

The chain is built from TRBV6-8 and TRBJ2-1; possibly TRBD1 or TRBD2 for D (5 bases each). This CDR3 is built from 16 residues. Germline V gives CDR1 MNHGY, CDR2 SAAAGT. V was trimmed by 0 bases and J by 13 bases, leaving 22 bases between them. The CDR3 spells CASSYSAGALQETQFF. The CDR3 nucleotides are TGTGCCAGCAGTTACTCGGCCGGGGCTCTCCAAGAGACCCAGTTCTTC.

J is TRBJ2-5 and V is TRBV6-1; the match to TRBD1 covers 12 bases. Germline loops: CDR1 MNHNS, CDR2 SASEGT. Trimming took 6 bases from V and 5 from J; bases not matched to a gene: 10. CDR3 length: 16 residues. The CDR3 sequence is CASSARDRGLRETQYF. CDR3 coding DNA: TGTGCCAGCAGCGCCCGGGACAGGGGGCTAAGGGAGACCCAGTACTTC.

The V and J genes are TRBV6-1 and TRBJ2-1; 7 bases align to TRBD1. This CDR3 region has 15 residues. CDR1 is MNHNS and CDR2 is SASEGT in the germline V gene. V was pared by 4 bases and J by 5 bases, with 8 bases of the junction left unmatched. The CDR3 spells CASSAYRGNNNEQFF. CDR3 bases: TGTGCCAGCAGTGCCTACAGGGGTAACAACAATGAGCAGTTCTTC.

Here the CDR3 DNA reads TGTGCCAGCAGTGGAAACGACATGGGGAATTCACCCCTCCACTTT. Its translation: CASSGNDMGNSPLHF. This sequence joins TRBV25-1 and TRBJ1-6; unclear D gene. Trimming took 4 bases from V and 7 from J, leaving 14 bases between them. The CDR3 is 15 amino acids. Germline V gene lookup returns CDR1 MGHDK and CDR2 SYGVNS.

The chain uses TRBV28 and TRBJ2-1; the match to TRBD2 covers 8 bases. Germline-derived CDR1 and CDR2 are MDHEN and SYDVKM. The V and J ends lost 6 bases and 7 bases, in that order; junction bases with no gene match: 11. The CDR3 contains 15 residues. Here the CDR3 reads CASSFPSGSGNEQFF. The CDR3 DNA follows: TGTGCCAGCAGCTTCCCCAGCGGGAGTGGGAATGAGCAGTTCTTC.

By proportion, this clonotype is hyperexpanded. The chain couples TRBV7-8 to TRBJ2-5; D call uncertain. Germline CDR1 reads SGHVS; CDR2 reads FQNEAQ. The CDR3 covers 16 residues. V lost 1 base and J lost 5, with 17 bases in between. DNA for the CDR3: TGTGCCAGCAGCTTAGAGGGCCGGAGCCCGTTGGAGACCCAGTACTTC. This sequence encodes CASSLEGRSPLETQYF.

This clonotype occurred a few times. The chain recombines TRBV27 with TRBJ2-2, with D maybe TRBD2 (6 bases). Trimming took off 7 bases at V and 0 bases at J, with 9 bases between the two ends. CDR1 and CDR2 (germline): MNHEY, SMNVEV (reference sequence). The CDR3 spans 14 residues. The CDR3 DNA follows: TGTGCCAGCAAGGGGACTCCGAACACCGGGGAGCTGTTTTTT. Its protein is CASKGTPNTGELFF.

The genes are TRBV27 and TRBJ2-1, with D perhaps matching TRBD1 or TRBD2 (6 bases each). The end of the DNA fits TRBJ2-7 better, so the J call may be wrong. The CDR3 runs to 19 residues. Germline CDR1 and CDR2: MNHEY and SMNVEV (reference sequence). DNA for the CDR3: TGTGCCAGCAGGTTAAGGGGAGCAAGGGTGCAAGCAGGGGAGGTCGAGCAGTACTTC. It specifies CASRLRGARVQAGEVEQYF.

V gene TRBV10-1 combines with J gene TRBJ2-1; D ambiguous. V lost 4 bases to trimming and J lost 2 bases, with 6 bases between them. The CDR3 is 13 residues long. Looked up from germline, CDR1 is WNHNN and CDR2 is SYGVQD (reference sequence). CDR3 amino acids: CASSVGPYNEQFF. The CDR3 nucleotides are TGCGCCAGCAGTGTGGGCCCCTACAATGAGCAGTTCTTC.

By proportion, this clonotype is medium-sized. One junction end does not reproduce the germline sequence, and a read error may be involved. This CDR3 is CASSSRQGSHEQYF. In DNA, the CDR3 is TGTGCCAGCAGCAGTAGACAGGGCTCCCACGAGCAGTACTTC. V gene TRBV7-2 combines with J gene TRBJ2-5; 7 bases map to TRBD1. Near its end, the DNA agrees better with TRBJ2-7, so the J call may be wrong. CDR1 SGHTA and CDR2 FQGNSA come from the germline V gene. The CDR3 spans 14 residues.

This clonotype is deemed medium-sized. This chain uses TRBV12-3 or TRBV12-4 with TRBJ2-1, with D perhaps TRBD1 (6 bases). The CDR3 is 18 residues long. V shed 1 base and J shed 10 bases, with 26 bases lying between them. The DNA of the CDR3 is TGTGCCAGCAGTTTAGGTTTGGGCCCCGGGACAAGAAACTACGAGCAGTTCTTC. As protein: CASSLGLGPGTRNYEQFF.

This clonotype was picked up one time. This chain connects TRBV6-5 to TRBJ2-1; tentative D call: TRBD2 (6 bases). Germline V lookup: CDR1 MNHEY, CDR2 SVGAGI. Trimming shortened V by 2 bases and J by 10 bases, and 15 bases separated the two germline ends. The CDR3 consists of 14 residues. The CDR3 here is CASSYGGLLGEQFF. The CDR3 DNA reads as TGTGCCAGCAGTTACGGGGGACTCCTCGGGGAGCAGTTCTTC.

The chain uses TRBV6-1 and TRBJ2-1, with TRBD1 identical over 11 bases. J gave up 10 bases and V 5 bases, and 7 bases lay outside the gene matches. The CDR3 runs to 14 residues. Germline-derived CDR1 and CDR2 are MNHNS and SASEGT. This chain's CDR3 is CASSPGQGVTEQFF. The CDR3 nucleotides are TGTGCCAGCAGTCCGGGACAGGGGGTCACCGAGCAGTTCTTC.

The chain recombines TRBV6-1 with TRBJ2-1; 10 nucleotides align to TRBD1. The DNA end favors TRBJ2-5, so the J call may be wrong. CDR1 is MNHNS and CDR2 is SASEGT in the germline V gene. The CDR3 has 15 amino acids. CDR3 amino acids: CASTLSSTGGKTQYF. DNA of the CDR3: TGTGCCAGCACCCTCTCGTCGACAGGGGGCAAGACCCAGTACTTC.

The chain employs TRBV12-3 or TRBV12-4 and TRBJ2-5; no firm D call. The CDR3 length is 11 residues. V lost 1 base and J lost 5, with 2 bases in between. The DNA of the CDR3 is TGTGCCAGCAGTTTAGGCGAGACCCAGTACTTC. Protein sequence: CASSLGETQYF.